This T cell receptor beta chain stems from a study of T cells after yellow fever vaccination. This CDR3 is 13 amino acids long. V dropped 2 bases and J dropped 7 bases, with 9 bases sitting between them. Per germline, CDR1 SGHAT and CDR2 FQNNGV. TCRdb reprocessed the 5' RACE reads with MiXCR, giving one entry per CDR3 protein. The sample has just under 600,000 distinct CDR3 sequences, approximately 13% seen once. Many counts were recorded for this clonotype. This chain joins TRBV11-2 and TRBJ2-1; tentative D call: TRBD2 (7 bases). This receptor was identified in a man younger than 40 who received the YFV17D yellow fever vaccine. Specimen: PBMCs, collected on the day of the yellow fever booster vaccination. CDR3 DNA: TGTGCCAGCAGCTTAAGGGGGGGTAATGAGCAGTTCTTC. It encodes CASSLRGGNEQFF. The entire variable domain, with the rest obtained from reference TRBV11-2 and TRBJ2-1, is as follows: EAGVAQSPRYKIIEKRQSVAFWCNPISGHATLYWYQQILGQGPKLLIQFQNNGVVDDSQLPKDRFSAERLKGVDSTLKIQPAKLEDSAVYLCASSLRGGNEQFFGPGTRLTVL.